The TCR beta chain described here comes from a study of T-cell memory formation after mild COVID-19. On the study more broadly: TCR clusters were mostly confined to one donor each.

Deletions cut 5 bases from V and 0 bases from J, with 8 bases between. The CDR3 has 14 amino acids. CDR1 is SGHAT, CDR2 FQNNGV, per germline. TCRdb reprocessed the 5' RACE reads via MiXCR and lists one record per CDR3 protein. The sample has roughly 600,000 distinct CDR3 sequences; about a sixth are singletons. Points from the study as a whole: Cross-reactive memory apparently joined, as some responding clones appeared in pre-infection memory.

The table lists this clonotype with many counts. What it binds is not known. The chain couples TRBV11-2 to TRBJ2-1; no clear D gene. The sample taken for sequencing was PBMCs or a T cell subset sorted from them (not recorded which). The receptor was derived from an adult woman who had mild COVID-19 (a few samples of this study predate the infection). Cell type and time point are not known. The CDR3 is CASSAKSSYNEQFF. The CDR3 bases are TGTGCCAGCAGCGCTAAGAGCTCCTACAATGAGCAGTTCTTC.